Following are 28 T cell receptor beta chains from one sample sequenced in a study of vaccination and CD4 T cells after COVID-19. The antigens of these receptors remain unknown. Sequencing of DNA taken from cultured CD4+ T cells relied on the Oncomine TCR Beta short-read assay. TCRdb re-called the PCR reads through MiXCR, storing one row per CDR3 protein. There are 15,000 to 20,000 distinct CDR3 sequences in the sample; about 40% occur only once, and roughly 25% lies in the top ten. Treatment given: approximately 9-day PBMC culture with coronavirus spike peptide pools or control peptides (ViraFEST assay). This sample comprised CD4+ T cells from blood, cultured in vitro, obtained before SARS-CoV-2 vaccination. Every receptor here comes from a human donor who had recovered from COVID-19.

This clonotype was picked up a small number of times. The chain links TRBV9 to TRBJ2-1, with 10 bases aligning to TRBD2. The length of the CDR3 is 15 residues. Losses at the gene ends were 0 bases for V and 9 bases for J; bases not matched to a gene: 6. Germline CDR1 reads SGDLS; CDR2 reads YYNGEE. The CDR3 DNA reads as TGTGCCAGCAGCGTAGCTAGCGGGGGCCAGGGTGAGCAGTTCTTC. The encoded protein is CASSVASGGQGEQFF.

A few counts support this clonotype. The chain joins TRBV7-9 to TRBJ1-2, with D unresolved. The V gene lost 1 base and the J gene lost 13 bases, with 16 bases spanning the gap. CDR1 and CDR2 (germline): SEHNR, FQNEAQ (reference sequence). The CDR3 loop spans 13 amino acids. CDR3: CASSLEGRHFLTF. CDR3 coding DNA: TGTGCCAGCAGCTTAGAAGGGCGACACTTTCTCACCTTC.

This clonotype was counted once. The chain links TRBV2 to TRBJ1-6; D gene unclear. Trimming left V 0 bases short and J 7 bases short, with 16 bases between. The germline V gene has CDR1 SNHLY and CDR2 FYNNEI. The CDR3 is 17 amino acids. The CDR3 nucleotides are TGTGCCAGCAGTGAAGCTAGTAGGCCCTCCAAGAATTCACCCCTCCACTTT. It is translated as CASSEASRPSKNSPLHF.

V is TRBV20-1 and J is TRBJ2-1, with D perhaps TRBD1 or TRBD2 (5 bases each). V was shortened by 7 bases and J by 7 bases, with 14 bases between the two germline ends. The CDR3 extends over 12 amino acids. Germline assignment: CDR1 DFQATT and CDR2 SNEGSKA (reference sequence). This CDR3 is CSGAGRMNEQFF. The CDR3 DNA reads TGCAGTGGGGCAGGGAGAATGAATGAGCAGTTCTTC.

The chain has TRBV27 and TRBJ1-3, with a possible D match to TRBD1 (6 bases). This CDR3 is 15 amino acids long. Germline CDR1 is MNHEY and CDR2 is SMNVEV (reference sequence). Trimming took 5 bases from V and 3 from J, leaving 14 bases between them. The CDR3, as DNA: TGTGCCAGCAGTCAACGGGGGCAGGATGGAAACACCATATATTTT. Its protein product is CASSQRGQDGNTIYF.

The chain joins TRBV19 to TRBJ1-1, with 7 bases aligning to TRBD1. The CDR3 runs 12 residues. V lost 6 bases, J lost 4 bases, and 2 bases stayed unmatched. Germline-derived CDR1 and CDR2 are LNHDA and SQIVND (reference sequence). CDR3 nucleotides: TGTGCCAGTAGACAGGGGCGCACTGAAGCTTTCTTT. As protein: CASRQGRTEAFF.

V gene TRBV19 combines with J gene TRBJ2-5; D not resolved. Trimming took off 6 bases at V and 5 bases at J, with 10 bases between the two ends. This CDR3 is built from 12 residues. Germline-derived CDR1 and CDR2 are LNHDA and SQIVND (reference sequence). This chain's CDR3 is CASSFPGETQYF. CDR3 bases: TGTGCCAGTAGCTTCCCCGGGGAGACCCAGTACTTC. The variable domain in full, completed from reference TRBV19 and TRBJ2-5, reads DGGITQSPKYLFRKEGQNVTLSCEQNLNHDAMYWYRQDPGQGLRLIYYSQIVNDFQKGDIAEGYSVSREKKESFPLTVTSAQKNPTAFYLCASSFPGETQYFGPGTRLLVL.

This clonotype was detected only a few times. This chain connects TRBV27 to TRBJ2-7; D is undetermined. This CDR3 has 17 residues. Deletions cut 3 bases from V and 5 bases from J, with 23 bases between. Germline CDR1 and CDR2: MNHEY and SMNVEV (reference sequence). The CDR3 protein is CASSFGITGGGLHEQYF. DNA of the CDR3: TGTGCCAGCAGTTTTGGTATCACTGGTGGTGGGCTCCACGAGCAGTACTTC.

This clonotype has only a few counts. CDR3 coding DNA: TGTGCCAGCAGCAACTTTATAGGGGGCCGGAATCAGCCCCAGCATTTT. Protein sequence: CASSNFIGGRNQPQHF. V and J are TRBV7-8 and TRBJ1-5; the match to TRBD1 covers 7 bases. Germline CDR1 is SGHVS and CDR2 is FQNEAQ. CDR3 size: 16 residues. With V trimmed by 5 bases and J by 4 bases, 11 bases remained unmatched.

This clonotype appeared once. The rearrangement joins TRBV11-2 to TRBJ2-5, with TRBD2 identical over 14 bases. The CDR3 extends over 17 amino acids. V gave up 5 bases and J gave up 1 base; unmatched junction bases: 6. Germline lookup yields CDR1 SGHAT and CDR2 FQNNGV. CDR3 amino acids: CASSRGLAGAPQETQYF. The CDR3 nucleotides are TGTGCCAGCAGCCGGGGACTAGCGGGAGCCCCCCAAGAGACCCAGTACTTC.

This clonotype was counted between two and nine times. The chain uses TRBV19 and TRBJ1-5; the D is unclear. CDR1 is LNHDA, CDR2 SQIVND, per germline (reference sequence). The germline V and J ends were trimmed by 7 bases and 7 bases, with 5 bases remaining between them. This CDR3 region has 10 residues. CDR3 loop: CASILQPQHF. The CDR3 coding sequence is TGTGCCAGTATATTACAGCCCCAGCATTTT.

CDR3 DNA: TGTGCCAGTAGTATGGACAGGGTGCGGGAGACCCAGTACTTC. It encodes CASSMDRVRETQYF. The J gene is TRBJ2-5, the V gene TRBV19; TRBD1 agrees at 8 bases. Per germline, CDR1 LNHDA and CDR2 SQIVND (reference sequence). V dropped 3 bases and J dropped 5; count of bases not matched to a gene: 5. The CDR3 is 14 amino acids.

The chain recombines TRBV19 with TRBJ1-2; 9 bases are a match to TRBD1. Germline V gene lookup returns CDR1 LNHDA and CDR2 SQIVND (reference sequence). Trimming removed 7 bases from V and 0 bases from J; junction bases left unmatched: 3. The CDR3 extends over 14 amino acids. The CDR3 bases are TGTGCCAGTACTCGGACAGGGGCTAACTATGGCTACACCTTC. Translating gives CASTRTGANYGYTF.

This chain joins TRBV7-9 and TRBJ2-2; D perhaps matches TRBD2 (6 bases). The germline V and J ends were trimmed by 2 bases and 3 bases, with 10 bases remaining between them. CDR3 length equals 15 residues. Germline V gene sequence: CDR1 SEHNR, CDR2 FQNEAQ (reference sequence). CDR3 sequence (DNA): TGTGCCAGCAGCTTACGGGGGTTCGACACCGGGGAGCTGTTTTTT. Translation: CASSLRGFDTGELFF. Drawing the rest from reference TRBV7-9 and TRBJ2-2, the complete variable domain is DTGVSQNPRHKITKRGQNVTFRCDPISEHNRLYWYRQTLGQGPEFLTYFQNEAQLEKSRLLSDRFSAERPKGSFSTLEIQRTEQGDSAMYLCASSLRGFDTGELFFGEGSRLTVL.

This clonotype occurred a few times. The rearrangement links TRBV10-3 to TRBJ1-2; 7 nucleotides match TRBD1. The J segment lost 2 bases and the V segment lost 4 bases, leaving 7 bases of the junction unmatched. Germline V lookup: CDR1 ENHRY, CDR2 SYGVKD. The CDR3 runs to 15 residues. The CDR3, as DNA: TGTGCCATCAGTGGCACAGGGGCCCTAAACTATGGCTACACCTTC. This codes for CAISGTGALNYGYTF.

The chain uses TRBV29-1 and TRBJ2-7; possibly TRBD1 for D (6 bases). The CDR3 has 12 amino acids. CDR1 and CDR2 (germline): SQVTM, ANQGSEA. Trimming removed 7 bases at V and 0 bases at J, with 10 bases between. CDR3 sequence reads: CSAGTFSYEQYF. The DNA for the CDR3 is TGCAGCGCAGGGACATTCTCCTACGAGCAGTACTTC.

This chain joins TRBV7-8 and TRBJ1-2, with unresolved D. Germline values: CDR1 SGHVS, CDR2 FQNEAQ. CDR3 size: 13 residues. Between the trimmed V and J ends, which lost 7 bases and 0 bases, there was a span of 9 bases. CDR3: CASTRAPNYGYTF. The CDR3, as DNA: TGTGCCAGCACACGGGCGCCTAACTATGGCTACACCTTC.

The V and J genes are TRBV5-1 and TRBJ2-7; TRBD2 aligns across 11 bases. The trim removed 4 bases at V and 3 bases at J, leaving 6 bases unmatched. Germline V CDR1 and CDR2: SGHRS, YFSETQ. The CDR3 length is 15 residues. Here the CDR3 reads CASSLGTSGFYEQYF. For the CDR3, the DNA is TGCGCCAGCAGCCTTGGGACTAGCGGTTTCTACGAGCAGTACTTC.

The V gene is TRBV19, the J gene TRBJ1-5; maybe TRBD1 (5 bases). The V and J ends lost 10 bases and 3 bases respectively, with 13 bases between them. CDR1 and CDR2 from the germline V gene are LNHDA and SQIVND (reference sequence). The CDR3 is made up of 13 amino acids. CDR3 amino acids: CATRGGINQPQHF. DNA of the CDR3: TGTGCCACTCGGGGGGGGATCAATCAGCCCCAGCATTTT.

This clonotype was counted a few times. The chain is built from TRBV5-4 and TRBJ1-1; D gene ambiguous. The germline V and J ends were trimmed by 0 bases and 5 bases, with 11 bases remaining between them. The CDR3 length is 14 residues. Germline V gives CDR1 SGHNT, CDR2 YYREEE (reference sequence). CDR3 sequence (DNA): TGTGCCAGCAGCTTGGAAAGTCGCGGTACTGAAGCTTTCTTT. Translation: CASSLESRGTEAFF.

V and J are TRBV15 and TRBJ2-3; 11 bases map to TRBD2. The length of the CDR3 is 18 residues. V lost 4 bases, J lost 8 bases, and 17 bases stayed unmatched. Germline assignment: CDR1 LNHNV and CDR2 YYDKDF (reference sequence). The chain's CDR3 is CATSKNLAGGGLGGTQYF. CDR3 coding DNA: TGTGCCACCAGCAAAAATTTAGCGGGGGGGGGATTAGGAGGTACGCAGTATTTT.

This clonotype turned up a few times. The rearrangement uses TRBV20-1 and TRBJ1-5; 8 nucleotides line up with TRBD1. V was pared by 3 bases and J by 7 bases, with 11 bases of the junction left unmatched. Germline CDR1 is DFQATT and CDR2 is SNEGSKA (reference sequence). The CDR3 has 15 amino acids. This CDR3 reads CSARVRGRSEQPQHF. The CDR3 coding sequence is TGCAGTGCTAGGGTCAGGGGGCGCTCGGAGCAGCCCCAGCATTTT.

The V and J genes are TRBV7-2 and TRBJ2-2; D gene ambiguous. The ends were cut back, 0 bases at V and 0 bases at J, with 11 bases in the middle. From germline, CDR1 is SGHTA and CDR2 FQGNSA. This CDR3 contains 17 residues. This chain's CDR3 is CASSLAAETTNTGELFF. CDR3 coding DNA: TGTGCCAGCAGCTTAGCGGCCGAAACTACGAACACCGGGGAGCTGTTTTTT. The full variable domain, completed using reference TRBV7-2 and TRBJ2-2, is GAGVSQSPSNKVTEKGKDVELRCDPISGHTALYWYRQSLGQGLEFLIYFQGNSAPDKSGLPSDRFSAERTGGSVSTLTIQRTQQEDSAVYLCASSLAAETTNTGELFFGEGSRLTVL.

This clonotype turned up a few times. The chain uses TRBV20-1 and TRBJ1-3; D unresolved. This CDR3 spans 19 amino acids. Germline loops: CDR1 DFQATT, CDR2 SNEGSKA (reference sequence). V shed 5 bases and J shed 0 bases, with 26 bases lying between them. This CDR3 is CSARRPNSHPPFSGNTIYF. CDR3 sequence (DNA): TGCAGTGCTCGCCGACCGAACTCCCATCCCCCGTTCTCTGGAAACACCATATATTTT.

The V call is TRBV20-1, the J call TRBJ2-7; 8 positions match TRBD2. This CDR3 contains 15 residues. V lost 4 bases and J lost 0; bases outside the gene matches: 8. Germline V gene lookup returns CDR1 DFQATT and CDR2 SNEGSKA (reference sequence). The CDR3 region has the DNA TGCAGTGCTATCCGAGCGGGGGCCCTCTCCTACGAGCAGTACTTC. It codes for CSAIRAGALSYEQYF.

This chain joins TRBV20-1 and TRBJ2-1, with TRBD2 matching 14 bases. V lost 6 bases, J lost 7 bases, and 20 bases stayed unmatched. This CDR3 spans 19 amino acids. Looked up from germline, CDR1 is DFQATT and CDR2 is SNEGSKA (reference sequence). CDR3 protein: CSAFTGLAGGDWEFNEQFF. For the CDR3, the DNA is TGCAGTGCGTTTACCGGACTAGCGGGGGGCGACTGGGAATTTAATGAGCAGTTCTTC.

The chain carries TRBV6-1 and TRBJ1-1, with 7 nucleotides matching TRBD1. J gave up 6 bases and V 1 base, and 8 bases lay outside the gene matches. The CDR3 is 15 amino acids. CDR1 and CDR2 (germline): MNHNS, SASEGT. The CDR3 sequence is CASSEGVHRGAEAFF. For the CDR3, the DNA is TGTGCCAGCAGTGAAGGGGTCCACAGGGGCGCTGAAGCTTTCTTT.

This chain joins TRBV7-9 and TRBJ1-1, with TRBD1 identical over 8 bases. The V gene end was trimmed by 6 bases and the J gene end by 0 bases; junction bases not matched to a gene: 18. The CDR3 sequence is 19 residues long. The germline CDR1 and CDR2 sequences are SEHNR and FQNEAQ (reference sequence). In DNA form, the CDR3 reads TGTGCCAGCAGGTACGACAGGGGCATTACCCCATTCATGAACACTGAAGCTTTCTTT. Its translation: CASRYDRGITPFMNTEAFF.